These T cell receptor beta chains were read from a single sample in a study of blood T cell repertoires in COVID-19. Measured with immunoSEQ multiplex PCR; TCRdb has only the in-frame clones, and not every one. The data hold approximately 74,000 clones, with around 80% observed a single time. Sequencing was done on a sample of peripheral blood. The receptor source for this set is an elderly man with active or convalescent COVID-19. Both conserved end residues are part of each CDR3. A D gene is named only where the DNA matches it firmly. Clone sizes are given selectively: once, few, many, or a class where the clone is expanded.

j_call: TRBJ2-7; clone_size: NA; d_call: TRBD1; v_call: TRBV6-2/TRBV6-3; cdr3_nt: TGTGCCAGCAGTTATTGGGGCCCGGGACAGGGCAACGAGCAGTACTTC; cdr3_aa: CASSYWGPGQGNEQYF
j_call: TRBJ2-3; clone_size: NA; d_call: NA; v_call: TRBV5-1; cdr3_nt: TGCGCCAGCAGCTCTAGGACACGCACAGATACGCAGTATTTT; cdr3_aa: CASSSRTRTDTQYF
j_call: TRBJ1-2; clone_size: NA; d_call: TRBD1; v_call: TRBV2; cdr3_nt: TGTGCCAGCAGCCCCCGGGACAGAAGTGGCTACACCTTC; cdr3_aa: CASSPRDRSGYTF
j_call: TRBJ2-5; clone_size: once; d_call: TRBD1; v_call: TRBV7-2; cdr3_nt: TGTGCCAGCAGCTTCGGGACAGGGCCAGAGACCCAGTACTTC; cdr3_aa: CASSFGTGPETQYF
j_call: TRBJ2-1; clone_size: NA; d_call: TRBD2; v_call: TRBV6-2/TRBV6-3; cdr3_nt: TGTGCCAGCAGTTGGGAACTAGCGGGAGGTGGGAATGAGCAGTTCTTC; cdr3_aa: CASSWELAGGGNEQFF
j_call: TRBJ2-3; clone_size: NA; d_call: TRBD2; v_call: TRBV6-5; cdr3_nt: TGTGCCAGCAGTTATACTAGCGGGGGGAGAGATACGCAGTATTTT; cdr3_aa: CASSYTSGGRDTQYF
j_call: TRBJ2-5; clone_size: NA; d_call: NA; v_call: TRBV6-6; cdr3_nt: TGTGCCAGCAGTTACCCTCCCGGGGGGCTGAGAGAGACCCAGTACTTC; cdr3_aa: CASSYPPGGLRETQYF
j_call: TRBJ1-6; clone_size: NA; d_call: TRBD1; v_call: TRBV19; cdr3_nt: TGTGCCAGTAGTACCGGACAGGGCTATAATTCACCCCTCCACTTT; cdr3_aa: CASSTGQGYNSPLHF
j_call: TRBJ1-6; clone_size: NA; d_call: NA; v_call: TRBV7-2; cdr3_nt: TGTGCCAGCAGCTTAATGGGGGCGGATAATTCACCCCTCCACTTT; cdr3_aa: CASSLMGADNSPLHF
j_call: TRBJ2-4; clone_size: NA; d_call: NA; v_call: TRBV7-2; cdr3_nt: TGTGCCAGCAGCCCTGGGGCTAGACTAGCCAAAAACATTCAGTACTTC; cdr3_aa: CASSPGARLAKNIQYF
j_call: TRBJ2-1; clone_size: NA; d_call: TRBD2; v_call: TRBV9; cdr3_nt: TGTGCCAGCAGCGTTTTGCCCGGGACTAGCTCCTACAATGAGCAGTTCTTC; cdr3_aa: CASSVLPGTSSYNEQFF
j_call: TRBJ2-2; clone_size: NA; d_call: TRBD1; v_call: TRBV10-3; cdr3_nt: TGTGCCGCGGGACAGGGGGTCACCGGGGAGCTGTTTTTT; cdr3_aa: CAAGQGVTGELFF
j_call: TRBJ1-1; clone_size: few; d_call: NA; v_call: TRBV25-1; cdr3_nt: TGTGCCAGCAGAGACAAATCGACAACGATGAACACTGAAGCTTTCTTT; cdr3_aa: CASRDKSTTMNTEAFF
j_call: TRBJ2-7; clone_size: NA; d_call: TRBD2; v_call: TRBV6-5; cdr3_nt: TGTGCCAGCAGACAAGCGGTAGCGGGCGGCTACGAGCAGTACTTC; cdr3_aa: CASRQAVAGGYEQYF
j_call: TRBJ2-5; clone_size: NA; d_call: TRBD1; v_call: TRBV29-1; cdr3_nt: TGCAGCGTCCCCAGGACAGGGGGACAAGAGACCCAGTACTTC; cdr3_aa: CSVPRTGGQETQYF
j_call: TRBJ1-2; clone_size: NA; d_call: NA; v_call: TRBV5-5; cdr3_nt: TGTGCCAGCAGCTTGGCAGGTCAATCTAACTATGGCTACACCTTC; cdr3_aa: CASSLAGQSNYGYTF
j_call: TRBJ2-1; clone_size: few; d_call: TRBD2; v_call: TRBV25-1; cdr3_nt: TGTGCCAGCTCTAGGGCGGGAGTAGGCCGGAATGAGCAGTTCTTC; cdr3_aa: CASSRAGVGRNEQFF
j_call: TRBJ2-7; clone_size: NA; d_call: TRBD1; v_call: TRBV2; cdr3_nt: TGTGCCAGCAGCATCCTCCAGGGGGCAAACGAGCAGTACTTC; cdr3_aa: CASSILQGANEQYF
j_call: TRBJ2-3; clone_size: NA; d_call: NA; v_call: TRBV5-4; cdr3_nt: TGTGCCAGCAGCTTTCGGGGAACACAGGAGGGGACGCAGTATTTT; cdr3_aa: CASSFRGTQEGTQYF
j_call: TRBJ1-3; clone_size: NA; d_call: TRBD1; v_call: TRBV7-9; cdr3_nt: TGTGCCAGCACCTTAGACAGGGACTCTGGAAACACCATATATTTT; cdr3_aa: CASTLDRDSGNTIYF
j_call: TRBJ2-1; clone_size: NA; d_call: TRBD1; v_call: TRBV19; cdr3_nt: TGTGCCAGTAGTGCAGACAGGGATCTCGGTGAGCAGTTCTTC; cdr3_aa: CASSADRDLGEQFF
j_call: TRBJ1-1; clone_size: few; d_call: TRBD1; v_call: TRBV5-1; cdr3_nt: TGCGCCAGCAGCATAGGACAGGGGGCTGCGGGAGCTTTCTTT; cdr3_aa: CASSIGQGAAGAFF
j_call: TRBJ1-6; clone_size: NA; d_call: NA; v_call: TRBV6-5; cdr3_nt: TGTGCCAGCAGTCCAATGGGGACACCCCACTCACCCCTCCACTTT; cdr3_aa: CASSPMGTPHSPLHF
j_call: TRBJ1-2; clone_size: NA; d_call: NA; v_call: TRBV30; cdr3_nt: TGTGCCTGGAGTGTAGCCAGGGGAAATGGCTACACCTTC; cdr3_aa: CAWSVARGNGYTF
j_call: TRBJ1-5; clone_size: NA; d_call: NA; v_call: TRBV2; cdr3_nt: TGTGCCAGCAGCAGGGGTCGGGGCAATCAGCCCCAGCATTTT; cdr3_aa: CASSRGRGNQPQHF
j_call: TRBJ1-1; clone_size: NA; d_call: NA; v_call: TRBV5-1; cdr3_nt: TGCGCCAGCAGCTTGTCGACAGGGAACACTGAAGCTTTCTTT; cdr3_aa: CASSLSTGNTEAFF
j_call: TRBJ2-7; clone_size: NA; d_call: TRBD1; v_call: TRBV27; cdr3_nt: TGTGCCAGCAGTTTAGTAGGGACAGGGGGCCTCTACGAGCAGTACTTC; cdr3_aa: CASSLVGTGGLYEQYF
j_call: TRBJ1-5; clone_size: NA; d_call: TRBD1; v_call: TRBV6-2/TRBV6-3; cdr3_nt: TGTGCCAGCAGTTCCCTTCGACAGGGGGGGCCCCAGCATTTT; cdr3_aa: CASSSLRQGGPQHF
j_call: TRBJ2-7; clone_size: NA; d_call: NA; v_call: TRBV10-2; cdr3_nt: TGCGCCAGCAGTTCAGGGGGGTACGAGCAGTACTTC; cdr3_aa: CASSSGGYEQYF
j_call: TRBJ2-5; clone_size: NA; d_call: TRBD1; v_call: TRBV11-2; cdr3_nt: TGTGCCAGCAGCCATCGCCCGGGACAGGGTCTTGAGACCCAGTACTTC; cdr3_aa: CASSHRPGQGLETQYF
j_call: TRBJ2-5; clone_size: NA; d_call: TRBD1; v_call: TRBV6-2/TRBV6-3; cdr3_nt: TGTGCCAGCAGTCGCCGAATCACCAGGACAGGAGGTCGGGAGACCCAGTACTTC; cdr3_aa: CASSRRITRTGGRETQYF
j_call: TRBJ2-7; clone_size: NA; d_call: TRBD1; v_call: TRBV28; cdr3_nt: TGTGCCAGCAGTCCGGGGGACAGGGTCCGCGAGCAGTACTTC; cdr3_aa: CASSPGDRVREQYF
j_call: TRBJ1-3; clone_size: NA; d_call: NA; v_call: TRBV7-8; cdr3_nt: TGTGCCAGCAGCTTAGCGCGGTTGGGAAACACCATATATTTT; cdr3_aa: CASSLARLGNTIYF
j_call: TRBJ2-2; clone_size: NA; d_call: TRBD1; v_call: TRBV4-3; cdr3_nt: TGCGCCAGCAGCCCGGACAGGGGCGCAAGCACCGGGGAGCTGTTTTTT; cdr3_aa: CASSPDRGASTGELFF
j_call: TRBJ1-6; clone_size: NA; d_call: TRBD1; v_call: TRBV27; cdr3_nt: TGTGCCAGCAGTCCTACAGGGGGACATAATTCACCCCTCCACTTT; cdr3_aa: CASSPTGGHNSPLHF
j_call: TRBJ2-7; clone_size: NA; d_call: TRBD1; v_call: TRBV28; cdr3_nt: TGTGCCAGCACCAAGGACAGGGTAACCTACGAGCAGTACTTC; cdr3_aa: CASTKDRVTYEQYF
j_call: TRBJ1-2; clone_size: NA; d_call: TRBD1; v_call: TRBV3-1/TRBV3-2; cdr3_nt: TGTGCCAGCAGCCCGGGACAGAATACTAACTATGGCTACACCTTC; cdr3_aa: CASSPGQNTNYGYTF
j_call: TRBJ1-5; clone_size: NA; d_call: NA; v_call: TRBV6-5; cdr3_nt: TGTGCCAGCAGTTACGGGGGGAGCAATCAGCCCCAGCATTTT; cdr3_aa: CASSYGGSNQPQHF
j_call: TRBJ2-1; clone_size: NA; d_call: NA; v_call: TRBV7-2; cdr3_nt: TGTGCCAGCAGCTTAGTAGCGGACAATGAGCAGTTCTTC; cdr3_aa: CASSLVADNEQFF
j_call: TRBJ2-5; clone_size: NA; d_call: NA; v_call: TRBV6-2/TRBV6-3; cdr3_nt: TGTGCCAGCAGCCAGGAGGGGCCCCAAGAGACCCAGTACTTC; cdr3_aa: CASSQEGPQETQYF
j_call: TRBJ2-5; clone_size: once; d_call: NA; v_call: TRBV29-1; cdr3_nt: TGCAGCGGGACGAGTAGCGGTCGAGAGACCCAGTACTTC; cdr3_aa: CSGTSSGRETQYF
j_call: TRBJ2-5; clone_size: few; d_call: NA; v_call: TRBV27; cdr3_nt: TGTGCCAGCAGGGGCGTCCAAGAGACCCAGTACTTC; cdr3_aa: CASRGVQETQYF
j_call: TRBJ1-2; clone_size: few; d_call: NA; v_call: TRBV29-1; cdr3_nt: TGCAGCGTTGTCCTCCCCTATGGCTACACCTTC; cdr3_aa: CSVVLPYGYTF
j_call: TRBJ1-1; clone_size: NA; d_call: NA; v_call: TRBV20-1; cdr3_nt: TGCAGTGCGTCGAGGGAGGCTGAAGCTTTCTTT; cdr3_aa: CSASREAEAFF
j_call: TRBJ2-5; clone_size: NA; d_call: TRBD2; v_call: TRBV11-3; cdr3_nt: TGTGCCAGCAGCCCCGGGACTAGCGGCCAAGAGACCCAGTACTTC; cdr3_aa: CASSPGTSGQETQYF
j_call: TRBJ2-2; clone_size: NA; d_call: NA; v_call: TRBV5-4; cdr3_nt: TGTGCCAGCAGCTTGGTGCGGGGGAACACCGGGGAGCTGTTTTTT; cdr3_aa: CASSLVRGNTGELFF
j_call: TRBJ2-7; clone_size: once; d_call: NA; v_call: TRBV11-2; cdr3_nt: TGTGCCAGCAGCTCACTCTCCCGCGGTCCCTACGAGCAGTACTTC; cdr3_aa: CASSSLSRGPYEQYF
j_call: TRBJ2-3; clone_size: once; d_call: TRBD1; v_call: TRBV6-2/TRBV6-3; cdr3_nt: TGTGCCAGCAGTTACTCGACAGGGTTTACAGATACGCAGTATTTT; cdr3_aa: CASSYSTGFTDTQYF
j_call: TRBJ2-7; clone_size: NA; d_call: NA; v_call: TRBV7-9; cdr3_nt: TGTGCCAGCAGCTTAGGGAGCGACGAGCAGTACTTC; cdr3_aa: CASSLGSDEQYF
j_call: TRBJ2-7; clone_size: NA; d_call: NA; v_call: TRBV10-3; cdr3_nt: TGTGCCATCAGTGAGTCTCTAGCGCCTGGGTACGAGCAGTACTTC; cdr3_aa: CAISESLAPGYEQYF
j_call: TRBJ2-5; clone_size: NA; d_call: NA; v_call: TRBV6-5; cdr3_nt: TGTGCCAGCAGGACAACCAGGGGCGGGGAGACCCAGTACTTC; cdr3_aa: CASRTTRGGETQYF
j_call: TRBJ2-6; clone_size: NA; d_call: NA; v_call: TRBV29-1; cdr3_nt: TGCAGCGTTGAGAGGATCTCTGGGGCCAACGTCCTGACTTTC; cdr3_aa: CSVERISGANVLTF
j_call: TRBJ1-1; clone_size: NA; d_call: TRBD1; v_call: TRBV5-4; cdr3_nt: TGTGCCAGCAGCGCGGGGACAGGGCACCGTACCACTGAAGCTTTCTTT; cdr3_aa: CASSAGTGHRTTEAFF
j_call: TRBJ1-4; clone_size: NA; d_call: NA; v_call: TRBV6-5; cdr3_nt: TGTGCCAGCAGGCCGTGGCTTAATGAAAAACTGTTTTTT; cdr3_aa: CASRPWLNEKLFF
j_call: TRBJ1-5; clone_size: once; d_call: NA; v_call: TRBV15; cdr3_nt: TGTGCCACCAGTCAGGGGCGACAGCCCCAGCATTTT; cdr3_aa: CATSQGRQPQHF
j_call: TRBJ1-5; clone_size: NA; d_call: TRBD1; v_call: TRBV6-5; cdr3_nt: TGTGCCAGCAGTACCGGGACAGCTAATCAGCCCCAGCATTTT; cdr3_aa: CASSTGTANQPQHF
j_call: TRBJ2-3; clone_size: NA; d_call: NA; v_call: TRBV2; cdr3_nt: TGTGCCAGCAGTGAATCCAGGTCCACAGATACGCAGTATTTT; cdr3_aa: CASSESRSTDTQYF